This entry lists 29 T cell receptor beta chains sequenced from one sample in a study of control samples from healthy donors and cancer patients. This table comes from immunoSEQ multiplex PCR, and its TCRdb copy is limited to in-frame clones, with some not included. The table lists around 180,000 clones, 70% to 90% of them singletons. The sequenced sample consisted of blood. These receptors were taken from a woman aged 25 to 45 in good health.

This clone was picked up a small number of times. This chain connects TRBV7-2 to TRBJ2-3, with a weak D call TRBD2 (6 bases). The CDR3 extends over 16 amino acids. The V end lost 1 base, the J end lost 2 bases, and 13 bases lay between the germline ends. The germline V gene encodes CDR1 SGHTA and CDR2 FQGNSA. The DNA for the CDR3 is TGTGCCAGCAGCTTAGGAGGCGGGGTTCACACAGATACGCAGTATTTT. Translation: CASSLGGGVHTDTQYF.

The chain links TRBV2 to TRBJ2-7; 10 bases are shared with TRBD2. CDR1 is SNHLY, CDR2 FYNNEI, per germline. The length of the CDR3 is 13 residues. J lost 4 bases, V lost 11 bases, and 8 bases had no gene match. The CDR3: CACDLAGEYEQYF. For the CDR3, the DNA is TGTGCCTGCGACCTAGCGGGAGAGTACGAGCAGTACTTC.

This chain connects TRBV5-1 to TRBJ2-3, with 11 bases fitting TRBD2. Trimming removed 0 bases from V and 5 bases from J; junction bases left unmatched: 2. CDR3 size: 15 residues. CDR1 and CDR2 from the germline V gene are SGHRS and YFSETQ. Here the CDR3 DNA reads TGCGCCAGCAGCTTGGGACTAGCGGGATTAGATACGCAGTATTTT. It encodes CASSLGLAGLDTQYF.

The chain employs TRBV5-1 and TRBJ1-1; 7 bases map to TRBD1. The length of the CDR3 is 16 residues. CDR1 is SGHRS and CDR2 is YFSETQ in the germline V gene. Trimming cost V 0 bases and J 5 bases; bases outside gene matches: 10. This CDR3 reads CASSLAGAGGKTEAFF. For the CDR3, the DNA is TGCGCCAGCAGCTTGGCCGGGGCAGGGGGGAAAACTGAAGCTTTCTTT.

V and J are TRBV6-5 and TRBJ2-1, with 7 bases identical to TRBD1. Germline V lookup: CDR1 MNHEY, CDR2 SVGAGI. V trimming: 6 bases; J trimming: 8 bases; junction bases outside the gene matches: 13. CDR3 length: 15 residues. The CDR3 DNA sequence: TGTGCCAGCAGGATTGAAGTGTACAGGGGAGATGAGCAGTTCTTC. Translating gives CASRIEVYRGDEQFF.

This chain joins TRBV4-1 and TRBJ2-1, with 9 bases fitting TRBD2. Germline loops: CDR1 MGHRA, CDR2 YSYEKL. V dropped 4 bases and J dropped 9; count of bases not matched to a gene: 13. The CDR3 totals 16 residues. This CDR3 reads CASSLSDLAGSVEQFF. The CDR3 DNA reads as TGCGCCAGCAGCCTCTCGGACCTAGCGGGGAGTGTTGAGCAGTTCTTC.

DNA of the CDR3: TGTGCCAGCAGCTTCAGGGGCCCCGTGGGCTACACCTTC. This codes for CASSFRGPVGYTF. This chain joins TRBV7-9 and TRBJ1-2; a possible D gene is TRBD1 (6 bases). Trimming left V 3 bases short and J 8 bases short, with 13 bases between. Germline lookup yields CDR1 SEHNR and CDR2 FQNEAQ (reference sequence). The CDR3 is 13 residues long.

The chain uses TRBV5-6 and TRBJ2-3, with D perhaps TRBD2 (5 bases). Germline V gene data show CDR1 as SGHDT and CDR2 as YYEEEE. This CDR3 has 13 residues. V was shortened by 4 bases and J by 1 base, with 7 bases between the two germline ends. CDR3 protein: CASSPEGTDTQYF. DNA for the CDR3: TGTGCCAGCAGCCCGGAGGGCACAGATACGCAGTATTTT.

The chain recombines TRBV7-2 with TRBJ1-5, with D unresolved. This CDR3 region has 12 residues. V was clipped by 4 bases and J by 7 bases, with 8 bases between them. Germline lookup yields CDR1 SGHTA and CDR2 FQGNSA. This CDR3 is CASSSYGQPQHF. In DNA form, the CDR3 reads TGTGCCAGCAGCTCCTACGGCCAGCCCCAGCATTTT.

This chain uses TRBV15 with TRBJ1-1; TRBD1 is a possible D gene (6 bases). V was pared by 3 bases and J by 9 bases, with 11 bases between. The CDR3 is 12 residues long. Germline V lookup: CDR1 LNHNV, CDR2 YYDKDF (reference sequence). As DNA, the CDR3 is TGTGCCACCAGCAGGGACAGTATGAAAGCTTTCTTT. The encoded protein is CATSRDSMKAFF. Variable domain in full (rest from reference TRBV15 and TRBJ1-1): DAMVIQNPRYQVTQFGKPVTLSCSQTLNHNVMYWYQQKSSQAPKLLFHYYDKDFNNEADTPDNFQSRRPNTSFCFLDIRSPGLGDTAMYLCATSRDSMKAFFGQGTRLTVV.

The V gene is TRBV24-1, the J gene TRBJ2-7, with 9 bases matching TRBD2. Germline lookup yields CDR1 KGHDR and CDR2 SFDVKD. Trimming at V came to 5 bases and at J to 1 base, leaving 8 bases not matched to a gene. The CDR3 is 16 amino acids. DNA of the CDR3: TGTGCCACCAGTGTGAATCAGACTAGCGGATCCTACGAGCAGTACGTC. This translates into CATSVNQTSGSYEQYV.

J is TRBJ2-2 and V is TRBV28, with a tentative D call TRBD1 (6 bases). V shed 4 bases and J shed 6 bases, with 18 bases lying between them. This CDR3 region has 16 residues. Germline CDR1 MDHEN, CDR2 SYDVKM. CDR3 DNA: TGTGCCAGCAGTTCCCCAAAGATACAGGGACCCGGGGAGCTGTTTTTT. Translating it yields CASSSPKIQGPGELFF.

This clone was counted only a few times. CDR3 region: CASSIGVDRGLQPQHF. CDR3 bases: TGTGCCAGTAGTATAGGGGTCGACAGGGGGCTTCAGCCCCAGCATTTT. The V gene is TRBV19, the J gene TRBJ1-5; 10 bases map to TRBD1. Germline loops: CDR1 LNHDA, CDR2 SQIVND (reference sequence). The trim removed 1 base at V and 6 bases at J, leaving 6 bases unmatched. This CDR3 is 16 amino acids long.

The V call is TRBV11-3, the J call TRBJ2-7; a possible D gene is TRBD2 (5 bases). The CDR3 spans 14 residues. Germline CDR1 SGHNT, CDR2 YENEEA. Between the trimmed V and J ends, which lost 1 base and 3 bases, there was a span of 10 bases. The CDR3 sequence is CASSLAAGGYEQYV. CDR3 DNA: TGTGCCAGCAGCTTAGCTGCCGGAGGCTACGAGCAGTACGTC.

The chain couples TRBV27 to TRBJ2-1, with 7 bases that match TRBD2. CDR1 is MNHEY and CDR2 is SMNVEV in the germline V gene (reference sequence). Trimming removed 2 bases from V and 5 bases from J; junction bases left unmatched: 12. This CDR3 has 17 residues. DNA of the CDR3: TGTGCCAGCAGTTTAGCGGGAGAACCCCGTCCTAACAATGAGCAGTTCTTC. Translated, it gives CASSLAGEPRPNNEQFF.

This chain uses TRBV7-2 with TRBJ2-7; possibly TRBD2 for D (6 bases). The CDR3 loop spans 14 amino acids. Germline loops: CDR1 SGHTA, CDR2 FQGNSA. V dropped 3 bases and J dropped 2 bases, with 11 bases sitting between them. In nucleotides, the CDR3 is TGTGCCAGCAGCTTTAGCGGAGGCACCTACGAGCAGTACTTC. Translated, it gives CASSFSGGTYEQYF.

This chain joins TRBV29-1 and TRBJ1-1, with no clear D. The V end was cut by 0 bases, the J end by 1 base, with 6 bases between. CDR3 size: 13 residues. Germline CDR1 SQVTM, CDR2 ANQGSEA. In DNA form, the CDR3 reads TGCAGCGTTGAAGAACACCCGAACACTGAAGCTTTCTTT. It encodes CSVEEHPNTEAFF.

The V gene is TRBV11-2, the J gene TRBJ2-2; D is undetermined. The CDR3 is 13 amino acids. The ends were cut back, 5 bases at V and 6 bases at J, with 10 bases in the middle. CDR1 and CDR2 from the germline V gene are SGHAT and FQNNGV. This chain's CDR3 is CASSVDSAGELFF. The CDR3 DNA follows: TGTGCCAGCAGCGTTGATTCGGCCGGGGAGCTGTTTTTT.

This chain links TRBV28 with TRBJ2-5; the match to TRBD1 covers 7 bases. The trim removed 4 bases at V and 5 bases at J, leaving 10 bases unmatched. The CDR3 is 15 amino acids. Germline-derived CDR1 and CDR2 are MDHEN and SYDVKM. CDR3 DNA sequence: TGTGCCAGCAGTTCGACAGGGTTAGCCGCGGAGACCCAGTACTTC. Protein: CASSSTGLAAETQYF.

CDR3 loop: CASSPGTLNEKLFF. CDR3 sequence (DNA): TGCGCCAGCAGCCCCGGGACCCTAAATGAAAAACTGTTTTTT. J is TRBJ1-4 and V is TRBV5-1; D may be TRBD1 (5 bases). The CDR3 sequence is 14 residues long. Germline V gene sequence: CDR1 SGHRS, CDR2 YFSETQ. V lost 4 bases and J 5 bases, leaving 12 bases between the germline ends.

The CDR3 region has the DNA TGTGCCAGCAGTTTCGTAGGAGGACGTAATGAAAAACTGTTTTTT. It is translated as CASSFVGGRNEKLFF. The chain is built from TRBV27 and TRBJ1-4, with no clear D. CDR1 and CDR2 from the germline V gene are MNHEY and SMNVEV (reference sequence). The length of the CDR3 is 15 residues. V was clipped by 3 bases and J by 4 bases, with 12 bases between them.

CDR3 sequence (DNA): TGTGCCAGCAGCGTAGCCGGGGCTAATGAAAAACTGTTTTTT. Its translation: CASSVAGANEKLFF. The chain employs TRBV9 and TRBJ1-4; D call uncertain. This CDR3 comprises 14 residues. The V and J ends lost 0 bases and 3 bases respectively, with 6 bases between them. Germline CDR1 reads SGDLS; CDR2 reads YYNGEE.

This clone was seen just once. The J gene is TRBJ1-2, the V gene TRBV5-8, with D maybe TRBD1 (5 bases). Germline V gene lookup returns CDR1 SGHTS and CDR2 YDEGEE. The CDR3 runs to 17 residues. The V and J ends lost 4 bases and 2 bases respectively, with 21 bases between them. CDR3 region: CASSTARAGRGNYGYTF. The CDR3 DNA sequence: TGTGCCAGCAGCACCGCTCGGGCAGGGCGCGGAAACTATGGCTACACCTTC.

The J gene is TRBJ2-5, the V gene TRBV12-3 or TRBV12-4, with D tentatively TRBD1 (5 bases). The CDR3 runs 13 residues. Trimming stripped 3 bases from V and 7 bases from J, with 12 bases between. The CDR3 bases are TGTGCCAGCAGTTTTGGGGCCCCGGGGACCCAGTACTTC. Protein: CASSFGAPGTQYF.

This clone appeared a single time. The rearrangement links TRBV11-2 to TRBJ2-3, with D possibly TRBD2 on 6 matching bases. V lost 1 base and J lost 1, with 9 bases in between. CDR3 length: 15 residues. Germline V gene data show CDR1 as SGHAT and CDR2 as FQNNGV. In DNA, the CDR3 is TGTGCCAGCAGCTTAGTCACGGGGGGCACAGATACGCAGTATTTT. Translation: CASSLVTGGTDTQYF.

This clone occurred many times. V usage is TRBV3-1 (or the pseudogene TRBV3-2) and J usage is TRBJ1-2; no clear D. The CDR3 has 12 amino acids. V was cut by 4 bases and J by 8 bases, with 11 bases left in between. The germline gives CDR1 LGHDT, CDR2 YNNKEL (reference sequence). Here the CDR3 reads CASSPAGKGYTF. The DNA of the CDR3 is TGTGCCAGCAGCCCGGCGGGGAAGGGCTACACCTTC.

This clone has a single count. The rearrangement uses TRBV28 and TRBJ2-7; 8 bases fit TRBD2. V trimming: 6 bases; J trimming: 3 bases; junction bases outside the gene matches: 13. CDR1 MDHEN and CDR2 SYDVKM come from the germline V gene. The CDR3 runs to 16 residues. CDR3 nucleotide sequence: TGTGCCAGCAGCGGCGCCAGCGGGAGCTCTTTCTACGAGCAGTACTTC. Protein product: CASSGASGSSFYEQYF.

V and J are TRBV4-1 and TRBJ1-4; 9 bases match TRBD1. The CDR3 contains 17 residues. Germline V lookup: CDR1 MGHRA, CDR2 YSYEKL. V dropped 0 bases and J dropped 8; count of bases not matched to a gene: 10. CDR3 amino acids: CASSQDLWGQGGEKLFF. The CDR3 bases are TGCGCCAGCAGCCAAGATCTGTGGGGACAGGGAGGAGAAAAACTGTTTTTT.

The CDR3, as DNA: TGTGCCAGCAGTGAATTGGGGGACTACGAGCAGTACGTC. Translation gives CASSELGDYEQYV. This rearrangement joins TRBV6-1 to TRBJ2-7, with D perhaps TRBD1 or TRBD2 (5 bases each). CDR3 length: 13 residues. The germline CDR1 and CDR2 sequences are MNHNS and SASEGT. The ends were cut back, 2 bases at V and 3 bases at J, with 8 bases in the middle.